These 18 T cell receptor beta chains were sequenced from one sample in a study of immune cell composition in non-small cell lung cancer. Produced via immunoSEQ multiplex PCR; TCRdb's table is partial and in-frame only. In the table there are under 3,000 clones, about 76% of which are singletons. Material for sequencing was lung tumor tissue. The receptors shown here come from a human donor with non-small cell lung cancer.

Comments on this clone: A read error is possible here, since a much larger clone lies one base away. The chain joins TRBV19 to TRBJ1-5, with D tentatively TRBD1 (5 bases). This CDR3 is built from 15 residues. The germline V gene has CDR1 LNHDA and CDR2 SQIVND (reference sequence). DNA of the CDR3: TGTGACAGTAGGATCGGGGTCGGGGGAGGTCAGCCCCAGCATTTT. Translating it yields CDSRIGVGGGQPQHF.

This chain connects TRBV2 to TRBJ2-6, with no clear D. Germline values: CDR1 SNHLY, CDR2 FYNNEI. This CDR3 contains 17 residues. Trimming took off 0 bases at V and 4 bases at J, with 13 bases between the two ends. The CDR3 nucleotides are TGTGCCAGCAGTGAAGCCTCGTCCGGGTTAGGGGCCAACGTCCTGACTTTC. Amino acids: CASSEASSGLGANVLTF.

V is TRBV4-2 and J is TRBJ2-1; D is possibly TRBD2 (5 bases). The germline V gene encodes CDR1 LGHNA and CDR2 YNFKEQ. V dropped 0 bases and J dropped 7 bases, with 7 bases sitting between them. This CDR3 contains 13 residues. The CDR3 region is CASSQDGGNEQFF. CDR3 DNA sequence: TGTGCCAGCAGCCAAGACGGCGGGAATGAGCAGTTCTTC.

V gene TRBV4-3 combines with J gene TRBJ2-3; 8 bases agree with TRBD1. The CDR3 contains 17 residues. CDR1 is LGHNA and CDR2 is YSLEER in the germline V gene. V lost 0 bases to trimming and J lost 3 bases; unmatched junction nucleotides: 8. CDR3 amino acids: CASSQDLGDRWTDTQYF. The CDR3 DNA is TGCGCCAGCAGCCAAGATCTGGGGGACAGGTGGACAGATACGCAGTATTTT.

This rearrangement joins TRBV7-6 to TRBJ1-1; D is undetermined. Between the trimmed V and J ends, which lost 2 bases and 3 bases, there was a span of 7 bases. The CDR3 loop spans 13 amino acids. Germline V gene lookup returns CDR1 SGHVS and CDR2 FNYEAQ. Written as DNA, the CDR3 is TGTGCCAGCAGCTTACAGGTCCACACTGAAGCTTTCTTT. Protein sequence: CASSLQVHTEAFF.

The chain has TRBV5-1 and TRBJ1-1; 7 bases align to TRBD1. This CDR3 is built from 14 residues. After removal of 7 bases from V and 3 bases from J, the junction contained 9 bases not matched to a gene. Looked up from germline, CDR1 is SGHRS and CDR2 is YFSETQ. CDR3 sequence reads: CASGWDRGDTEAFF. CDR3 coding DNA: TGCGCCAGCGGTTGGGACAGAGGGGACACTGAAGCTTTCTTT.

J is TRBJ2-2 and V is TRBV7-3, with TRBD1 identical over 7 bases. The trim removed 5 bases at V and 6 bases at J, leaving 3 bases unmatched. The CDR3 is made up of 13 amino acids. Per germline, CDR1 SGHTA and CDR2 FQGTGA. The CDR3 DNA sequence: TGTGCCAGCAGCCCAGACAGGGCCGGGGAGCTGTTTTTT. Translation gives CASSPDRAGELFF.

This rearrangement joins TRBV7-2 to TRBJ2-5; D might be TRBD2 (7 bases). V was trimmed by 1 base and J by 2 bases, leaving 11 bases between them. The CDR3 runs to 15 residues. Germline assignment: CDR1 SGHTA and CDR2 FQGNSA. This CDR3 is CASSLGGGPQETQYF. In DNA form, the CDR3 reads TGTGCCAGCAGCTTAGGCGGGGGCCCACAAGAGACCCAGTACTTC.

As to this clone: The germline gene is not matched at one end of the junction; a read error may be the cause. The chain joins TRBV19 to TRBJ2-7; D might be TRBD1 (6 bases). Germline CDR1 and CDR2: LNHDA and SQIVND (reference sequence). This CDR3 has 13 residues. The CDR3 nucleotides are TGTGCCAGTAGTGCCCAACTTCGGACAGACCTTAGCTTC. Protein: CASSAQLRTDLSF. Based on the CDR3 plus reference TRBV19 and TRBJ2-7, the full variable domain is DGGITQSPKYLFRKEGQNVTLSCEQNLNHDAMYWYRQDPGQGLRLIYYSQIVNDFQKGDIAEGYSVSREKKESFPLTVTSAQKNPTAFYLCASSAQLRTDLSFGPGTRLTVT.

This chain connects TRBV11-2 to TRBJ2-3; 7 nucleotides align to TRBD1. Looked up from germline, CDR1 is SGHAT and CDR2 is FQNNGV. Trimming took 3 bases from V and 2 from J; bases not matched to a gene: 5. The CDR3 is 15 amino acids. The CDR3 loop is CASSLTGTATDTQYF. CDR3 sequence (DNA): TGTGCCAGCAGCTTGACCGGGACAGCCACAGATACGCAGTATTTT.

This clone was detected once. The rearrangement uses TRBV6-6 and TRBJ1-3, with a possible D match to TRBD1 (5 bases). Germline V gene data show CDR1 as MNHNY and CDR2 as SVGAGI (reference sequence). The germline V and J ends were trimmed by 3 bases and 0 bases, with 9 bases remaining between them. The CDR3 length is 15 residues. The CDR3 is CASSYLQGSGNTIYF. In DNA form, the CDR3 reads TGTGCCAGCAGTTATTTGCAGGGCTCTGGAAACACCATATATTTT.

The CDR3 nucleotides are TGCAGCGGCCTGGGCCAGGGGGCCTACGAGCAGTACTTC. Protein: CSGLGQGAYEQYF. The chain couples TRBV29-1 to TRBJ2-7, with TRBD1 identical over 7 bases. Losses at the gene ends were 7 bases for V and 2 bases for J; bases not matched to a gene: 8. Germline CDR1 reads SQVTM; CDR2 reads ANQGSEA. This CDR3 contains 13 residues.

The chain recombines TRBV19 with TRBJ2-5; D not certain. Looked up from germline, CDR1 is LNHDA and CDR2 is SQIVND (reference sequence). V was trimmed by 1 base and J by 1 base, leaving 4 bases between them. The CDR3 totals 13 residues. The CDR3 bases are TGTGCCAGTAGTATAGGCAGCCAAGAGACCCAGTACTTC. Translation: CASSIGSQETQYF.

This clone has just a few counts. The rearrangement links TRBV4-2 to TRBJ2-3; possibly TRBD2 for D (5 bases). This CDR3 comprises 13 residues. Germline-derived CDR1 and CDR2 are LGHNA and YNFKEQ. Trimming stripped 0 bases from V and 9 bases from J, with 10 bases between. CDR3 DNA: TGTGCCAGCAGCCAAGATCGGGGAGAGACGCAGTATTTT. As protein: CASSQDRGETQYF.

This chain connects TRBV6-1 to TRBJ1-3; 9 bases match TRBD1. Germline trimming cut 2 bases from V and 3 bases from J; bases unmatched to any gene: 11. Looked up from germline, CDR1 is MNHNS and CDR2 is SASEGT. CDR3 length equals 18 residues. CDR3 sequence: CASSEFPTDRGFGNTIYF. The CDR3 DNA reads TGTGCCAGCAGTGAATTCCCGACAGACAGGGGGTTTGGAAACACCATATATTTT.

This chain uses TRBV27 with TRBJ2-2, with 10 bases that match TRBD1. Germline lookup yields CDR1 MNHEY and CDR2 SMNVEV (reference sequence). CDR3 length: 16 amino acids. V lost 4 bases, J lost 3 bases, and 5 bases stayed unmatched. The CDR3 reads CASSSTGGVYTGELFF. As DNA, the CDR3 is TGTGCCAGCAGTTCGACAGGGGGCGTGTACACCGGGGAGCTGTTTTTT.

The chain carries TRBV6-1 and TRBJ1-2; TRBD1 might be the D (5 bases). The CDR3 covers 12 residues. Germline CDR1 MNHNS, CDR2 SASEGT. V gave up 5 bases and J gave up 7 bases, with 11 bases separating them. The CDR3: CASSIRTFGYTF. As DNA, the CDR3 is TGTGCCAGCAGTATCCGGACATTTGGCTACACCTTC.

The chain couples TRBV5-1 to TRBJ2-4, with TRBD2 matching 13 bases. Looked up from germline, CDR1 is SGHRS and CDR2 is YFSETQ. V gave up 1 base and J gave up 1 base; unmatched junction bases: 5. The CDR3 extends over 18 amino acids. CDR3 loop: CASSLRLAGGGAKNIQYF. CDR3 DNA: TGCGCCAGCAGCTTGAGACTAGCGGGGGGTGGGGCCAAAAACATTCAGTACTTC.